This TCR beta chain came from a study of control samples from healthy donors and cancer patients. Generated by immunoSEQ multiplex PCR, the TCRdb table keeps only in-frame clones and is missing some. The table records just over 80,000 clones, 94% of them present only once. This CDR3 contains 15 residues. Germline V gene data show CDR1 as SGHRS and CDR2 as YFSETQ. Losses at the gene ends were 0 bases for V and 8 bases for J; bases not matched to a gene: 5. The material sequenced was blood. The clonotype comes from a woman aged 18-29 years in good health. V is TRBV5-1 and J is TRBJ2-2; 9 bases are shared with TRBD1. Here the CDR3 reads CASSLGQGDQGELFF. For the CDR3, the DNA is TGCGCCAGCAGCTTGGGACAGGGGGATCAAGGGGAGCTGTTTTTT.